This TCR beta chain was profiled in a study of blood T cells in healthy people across ages. Study results and caveats: Per million T cells, TCR beta diversity dropped about linearly as age rose. The donors' CMV status was not determined, possibly confounding changes in expanded clonotypes.

Every donor contributed around 10 milliliters of peripheral blood by blood draw. A second about 6 to 12 cycle PCR used barcoded and J-beta primers. The template-switch adaptor, which had 12 random nucleotides, put a tag on each cDNA molecule. In TCRdb, the 5' RACE reads were re-called with MiXCR into one record per CDR3 protein. The profile shows 800,000 to 1,000,000 distinct CDR3 sequences, roughly 50% of them singletons. Remarks on this clonotype: The antigen is not known.

The material sequenced was blood. The receptor was derived from a man aged 30 to 39 in good health.

CDR3 bases: TGTGCCAGCAGCCCGCCTGGACGGACCCTCTATGGCTACACCTTC. Translating it yields CASSPPGRTLYGYTF. This chain links TRBV11-2 with TRBJ1-2; D is undetermined. CDR3 length: 15 amino acids. Looked up from germline, CDR1 is SGHAT and CDR2 is FQNNGV. V lost 5 bases and J 4 bases, leaving 17 bases between the germline ends.